The TCR beta chain under discussion was sequenced for a study of blood T cell repertoires in COVID-19. Study as a whole: Samples came from the United States, Italy and Spain, spanning acute and convalescent COVID-19.

Clones were sequenced by immunoSEQ multiplex PCR, and TCRdb holds only the in-frame ones, with some missing. Of some 110,000 clones listed, 70% to 90% were seen once; the top ten hold roughly 1.5%. On this clone itself: A read error may account for a junction end that differs from germline.

This CDR3 comprises 11 residues. Germline CDR1 and CDR2: LGHDT and YNNKEL (reference sequence). The rearrangement uses TRBV3-1 (or the pseudogene TRBV3-2) and TRBJ1-2; D gene ambiguous. The source material was peripheral blood. The sequence was obtained from a man between 35 and 55 years old with acute or convalescent COVID-19. CDR3: CASSLDYGYTF. The CDR3 DNA reads as TGTGCCAGCAGCCTCGACTACGGCTACACCTTC.